Following are 8 T cell receptor beta chains from one sample sequenced in a study of blood T cell repertoires in COVID-19. Sequencing was performed with immunoSEQ multiplex PCR; in TCRdb, only in-frame clones are kept and a portion is missing. The table lists 120,000 or so clones, around 74% of them singletons. Sequencing was carried out using peripheral blood. The receptors stem from a man between 60 and 70 years old with acute or convalescent COVID-19.

The chain employs TRBV5-4 and TRBJ2-5, with 7 bases matching TRBD1. The CDR3 loop spans 16 amino acids. J was trimmed by 2 bases and V by 0 bases; bases with no gene match: 7. Germline V CDR1 and CDR2: SGHNT, YYREEE (reference sequence). CDR3 nucleotide sequence: TGTGCCAGCAGCTTGGGTGGGGCAGGGGGACAAGAGACCCAGTACTTC. Residues: CASSLGGAGGQETQYF.

V and J are TRBV6-5 and TRBJ1-5, with 7 positions matching TRBD1. The CDR3 length is 15 residues. CDR1 and CDR2 from the germline V gene are MNHEY and SVGAGI. Unmatched junction bases numbered 5, after V lost 6 bases and J lost 0 bases. CDR3: CASRKTGDSNQPQHF. The CDR3 nucleotides read TGTGCCAGCAGAAAAACAGGGGATAGCAATCAGCCCCAGCATTTT.

CDR3 amino acids: CASSFLNSGPGGYGYTF. The CDR3 DNA reads as TGTGCCAGCAGTTTTCTCAACTCAGGGCCAGGGGGTTATGGCTACACCTTC. The chain couples TRBV27 to TRBJ1-2; 7 nucleotides agree with TRBD1. V shed 3 bases and J 5 bases; nucleotides not matched to a gene: 15. The CDR3 is made up of 17 amino acids. Germline V gene data show CDR1 as MNHEY and CDR2 as SMNVEV (reference sequence).

In its sample, this clone was seen once. The rearrangement uses TRBV28 and TRBJ2-1, with 7 bases lining up with TRBD2. This CDR3 spans 16 amino acids. J lost 0 bases, V lost 6 bases, and 8 bases had no gene match. Per the germline V gene, CDR1 is MDHEN and CDR2 is SYDVKM. The DNA for the CDR3 is TGTGCCAGCAGCTCCCGACTAGCTGTCTCCTACAATGAGCAGTTCTTC. Protein product: CASSSRLAVSYNEQFF.

The chain carries TRBV19 and TRBJ1-2, with D possibly TRBD1 on 6 matching bases. The CDR3 has 15 residues. Trimming shortened V by 7 bases and J by 2 bases, and 17 bases separated the two germline ends. Germline V gene lookup returns CDR1 LNHDA and CDR2 SQIVND (reference sequence). The CDR3 is CASKEGDTRNYGYTF. The DNA of the CDR3 is TGTGCCAGTAAAGAGGGGGACACCCGAAACTATGGCTACACCTTC.

V gene TRBV28 combines with J gene TRBJ2-3, with 7 bases that match TRBD2. The CDR3 spans 13 residues. The germline V gene has CDR1 MDHEN and CDR2 SYDVKM. Trimming took 9 bases from V and 1 from J; bases not matched to a gene: 4. The CDR3 loop is CASKRGGTDTQYF. The CDR3, as DNA: TGTGCCAGTAAGCGGGGAGGCACAGATACGCAGTATTTT.

This clone was counted a few times. V usage is TRBV24-1 and J usage is TRBJ1-1, with 9 bases identical to TRBD1. Germline loops: CDR1 KGHDR, CDR2 SFDVKD. After removal of 3 bases from V and 1 base from J, the junction contained 8 bases not matched to a gene. The CDR3 has 17 amino acids. The CDR3 DNA reads TGTGCCACCAGTGATAGTCCCGGGACAGGGAAGAACACTGAAGCTTTCTTT. Encoded protein: CATSDSPGTGKNTEAFF.

This clone was found once. The rearrangement links TRBV7-9 to TRBJ2-1, with 11 bases that match TRBD2. Looked up from germline, CDR1 is SEHNR and CDR2 is FQNEAQ (reference sequence). The CDR3 is 15 amino acids. V was pared by 6 bases and J by 5 bases, with 6 bases of the junction left unmatched. CDR3 in DNA: TGTGCCAGCAGTTGGGGACTAGCGGCGAACAATGAGCAGTTCTTC. This codes for CASSWGLAANNEQFF.